The 19 T cell receptor beta chains listed next were all sequenced from one sample in a study of CD8+CD57+ T cells in acquired aplastic anemia. Sequencing was done on patients that had shown CD8+CD57+ cell expansion by flow cytometry. Genomic DNA acted as the template from which TCR beta VDJ combination and CDR3 sequence profiling were carried out. TCRdb called the reads again in MiXCR, with one record for every CDR3 protein. The sample yields under 350,000 distinct CDR3 sequences, 56% seen once. The sample comprised sorted CD4+, CD8+, or CD8+CD57+ T cells (not recorded which) from PBMCs. The receptors originated from a human donor with aplastic anemia.

At least ten counts were recorded for this clonotype. This rearrangement joins TRBV9 to TRBJ1-6; tentative D call: TRBD1 (6 bases). V was trimmed by 0 bases and J by 10 bases, leaving 11 bases between them. This CDR3 spans 14 amino acids. Germline values: CDR1 SGDLS, CDR2 YYNGEE. CDR3 bases: TGTGCCAGCAGCGTAGTGCAGGGGAGCTCACCCCTCCACTTT. Protein: CASSVVQGSSPLHF.

The chain is built from TRBV5-1 and TRBJ2-1; D is perhaps TRBD2 (5 bases). This CDR3 region has 15 residues. V lost 0 bases and J lost 9, with 16 bases in between. The V gene's germline CDR1 is SGHRS and CDR2 YFSETQ. CDR3 amino acids: CASSLELAPMGEQFF. The CDR3, as DNA: TGCGCCAGCAGCTTGGAGTTAGCGCCGATGGGTGAGCAGTTCTTC.

The chain employs TRBV15 and TRBJ2-7; unclear D gene. The CDR3 extends over 16 amino acids. V was trimmed by 0 bases and J by 0 bases, leaving 12 bases between them. CDR1 and CDR2 (germline): LNHNV, YYDKDF (reference sequence). The CDR3 reads CATSREVAVPSYEQYF. CDR3 nucleotide sequence: TGTGCCACCAGCAGAGAGGTTGCGGTTCCCTCCTACGAGCAGTACTTC.

Notes on this clonotype: A much bigger clone sits one base away, suggesting this may be a read error. This chain links TRBV18 with TRBJ2-5; maybe TRBD2 (6 bases). Trimming took off 0 bases at V and 2 bases at J, with 10 bases between the two ends. The CDR3 length is 15 residues. Looked up from germline, CDR1 is KGHSH and CDR2 is LQKENI. In DNA, the CDR3 is TGTGCCAGCTCACCACCGGGGGGAAAACAAGAGACCCAGTACTTC. Translating it yields CASSPPGGKQETQYF.

The J gene is TRBJ1-1, the V gene TRBV6-4, with D perhaps matching TRBD1 (5 bases). This CDR3 is 18 amino acids long. From germline, CDR1 is MRHNA and CDR2 SNTAGT. The V and J ends lost 2 bases and 6 bases respectively, with 25 bases between them. The CDR3 is CASSDGSLTGGLNPEAFF. CDR3 in DNA: TGTGCCAGCAGTGACGGGTCACTTACCGGGGGTCTTAACCCTGAAGCTTTCTTT.

The genes are TRBV20-1 and TRBJ2-3, with a weak D call TRBD2 (6 bases). Per the germline V gene, CDR1 is DFQATT and CDR2 is SNEGSKA (reference sequence). V was trimmed by 0 bases and J by 3 bases, leaving 16 bases between them. The CDR3 length is 16 residues. CDR3 region: CSARDLSGSGTDTQYF. CDR3 in DNA: TGCAGTGCTAGAGATCTGTCCGGGAGTGGGACAGATACGCAGTATTTT.

This clonotype appeared a few times. The gene calls are TRBV7-6 and TRBJ2-1; no reliable D call. V was shortened by 4 bases and J by 6 bases, with 4 bases between the two germline ends. Germline V CDR1 and CDR2: SGHVS, FNYEAQ. CDR3 size: 11 residues. The CDR3 DNA reads TGTGCCAGCAGCTCAACCAATGAGCAGTTCTTC. Translating it yields CASSSTNEQFF.

V usage is TRBV2 and J usage is TRBJ1-1; D gene uncertain. The germline V gene encodes CDR1 SNHLY and CDR2 FYNNEI. V shed 7 bases and J shed 8 bases, with 17 bases lying between them. This CDR3 spans 13 amino acids. In nucleotides, the CDR3 is TGTGCCAGCATCGGGAATCGGGATATCGAAGCTTTCTTT. Amino acid sequence: CASIGNRDIEAFF.

V is TRBV10-3 and J is TRBJ1-2; 7 nucleotides align to TRBD1. Germline-derived CDR1 and CDR2 are ENHRY and SYGVKD. After removal of 0 bases from V and 8 bases from J, the junction contained 9 bases not matched to a gene. The CDR3 loop spans 15 amino acids. CDR3 sequence reads: CAISESLTGILGYTF. CDR3 nucleotides: TGTGCCATCAGTGAGTCTCTGACAGGGATATTAGGCTACACCTTC.

This chain links TRBV5-4 with TRBJ2-1, with D unresolved. The germline gives CDR1 SGHNT, CDR2 YYREEE (reference sequence). V was cut by 2 bases and J by 10 bases, with 10 bases left in between. This CDR3 contains 12 residues. The CDR3 region has the DNA TGTGCCAGCAGCTTAACGGGTGGGGAGCAGTTCTTC. Amino acids: CASSLTGGEQFF.

The chain carries TRBV29-1 and TRBJ1-1, with D unclear. Germline V gene data show CDR1 as SQVTM and CDR2 as ANQGSEA. This CDR3 is built from 11 residues. Trimming cost V 6 bases and J 1 base, with 6 bases left between them. The DNA for the CDR3 is TGCAGCGTCAGACGGAACACTGAAGCTTTCTTT. Translation: CSVRRNTEAFF.

The chain has TRBV5-1 and TRBJ1-1; weak D call: TRBD1 (5 bases). Looked up from germline, CDR1 is SGHRS and CDR2 is YFSETQ. This CDR3 spans 17 amino acids. The V end was cut by 0 bases, the J end by 1 base, with 16 bases between. DNA for the CDR3: TGCGCCAGCAGCTTGGGAGATGTAGGGGCGTCGAACACTGAAGCTTTCTTT. This encodes CASSLGDVGASNTEAFF.

This clonotype was counted once. The chain carries TRBV24-1 and TRBJ2-5; maybe TRBD2 (6 bases). CDR1 is KGHDR and CDR2 is SFDVKD in the germline V gene. The V end lost 8 bases, the J end lost 5 bases, and 17 bases lay between the germline ends. The CDR3 covers 14 residues. The CDR3 protein is CATKNTGGDETQYF. CDR3 nucleotides: TGTGCCACCAAAAATACAGGAGGGGATGAGACCCAGTACTTC.

Comments on this clonotype: A junction end diverges from the germline sequence, so it may reflect a read error. V and J are TRBV25-1 and TRBJ1-4; possibly TRBD1 for D (5 bases). CDR3 length equals 14 residues. The germline gives CDR1 MGHDK, CDR2 SYGVNS. CDR3 sequence reads: CASSEGQSNEELFF. CDR3 bases: TGTGCCAGCAGTGAGGGGCAGAGTAATGAAGAACTGTTTTTT. Full variable domain (missing parts from reference TRBV25-1 and TRBJ1-4): EADIYQTPRYLVIGTGKKITLECSQTMGHDKMYWYQQDPGMELHLIHYSYGVNSTEKGDLSSESTVSRIRTEHFPLTLESARPSHTSQYLCASSEGQSNEELFFGSGTQLSVL.

This clonotype came up many times. The chain joins TRBV7-3 to TRBJ1-3; the match to TRBD1 covers 7 bases. Looked up from germline, CDR1 is SGHTA and CDR2 is FQGTGA. This CDR3 is 14 amino acids long. The V and J ends lost 3 bases and 7 bases, in that order; junction bases with no gene match: 6. In DNA, the CDR3 is TGTGCCAGCAGCTTGACAGGGCTGGAGAACACCATATATTTT. Residues: CASSLTGLENTIYF.

V usage is TRBV6-6 and J usage is TRBJ1-1; weak D call: TRBD1 (5 bases). This CDR3 region has 18 residues. CDR1 MNHNY and CDR2 SVGAGI come from the germline V gene (reference sequence). V lost 2 bases and J 3 bases, leaving 22 bases between the germline ends. The DNA of the CDR3 is TGTGCCAGCAGTTACATTTTCACAGGTCCTGGGGGGGACACTGAAGCTTTCTTT. As protein: CASSYIFTGPGGDTEAFF.

This chain uses TRBV24-1 with TRBJ1-2; D is possibly TRBD1 (5 bases). CDR1 and CDR2 from the germline V gene are KGHDR and SFDVKD. V lost 3 bases, J lost 6 bases, and 16 bases lay in between. The CDR3 totals 15 residues. Here the CDR3 DNA reads TGTGCCACCAGTGATCCCCTCGACAGACACGATGGCTACACCTTC. Its translation: CATSDPLDRHDGYTF.

The rearrangement uses TRBV7-9 and TRBJ2-3; 10 nucleotides line up with TRBD2. With V trimmed by 1 base and J by 0 bases, 4 bases remained unmatched. Germline V gene data show CDR1 as SEHNR and CDR2 as FQNEAQ (reference sequence). The CDR3 length is 17 residues. This CDR3 reads CASSLDASGGSTDTQYF. CDR3 bases: TGTGCCAGCAGCTTAGATGCTAGCGGGGGAAGCACAGATACGCAGTATTTT.

This clonotype was seen many times. Here the CDR3 reads CSVAGTDVDYEQYF. In DNA, the CDR3 is TGCAGCGTCGCCGGGACAGATGTAGACTACGAGCAGTACTTC. This chain connects TRBV29-1 to TRBJ2-7, with 7 nucleotides matching TRBD1. This CDR3 is 14 amino acids long. Germline V CDR1 and CDR2: SQVTM, ANQGSEA. Trimming at V came to 6 bases and at J to 3 bases, leaving 11 bases not matched to a gene.